This T cell receptor beta chain was retrieved from a study of shared clonotypes between healthy human individuals. Study details: The study used three CD4 naive, three CD4 memory, two CD8 naive and one CD8 memory plate per donor.

Assay used: immunoSEQ multiplex PCR; TCRdb lists only in-frame clones, some missing. The data show approximately 240,000 clones, approximately 65% seen once. The study, taken as a whole, reports: Clonotype sharing among donors likely depends on sequencing depth.

Regarding this clone: Its antigen is currently unknown.

J was trimmed by 4 bases and V by 4 bases; bases with no gene match: 8. CDR1 and CDR2 from the germline V gene are LGHNA and YNFKEQ. The CDR3 loop spans 16 amino acids. The chain employs TRBV4-2 and TRBJ2-2, with 8 bases fitting TRBD2. The sequencing input was memory CD4+ T cells sorted from blood. Subset given: CD45RA-negative fraction. The TCR comes from a young man in good health. CDR3 protein: CASSPLAGGVTGELFF. CDR3 nucleotide sequence: TGTGCCAGCAGCCCTCTGGCGGGAGGCGTCACCGGGGAGCTGTTTTTT.